This T cell receptor (beta chain) was obtained from a study of vaccination effects on CD4 cells after COVID-19. Study-level background: Sampling occurred a median 72 days post second dose, range 14 to 241.

Following 10 days of culture, CD4+ T cells were isolated. Infection with SARS-CoV-2 occurred in the person between March and December 2020, and PCR confirmed it. The participants, recipients of two vaccine doses, got either BNT162b2 or mRNA-1273. With regard to this clone: Antigen specificity is unknown.

Clones were sequenced by immunoSEQ multiplex PCR, and TCRdb holds only the in-frame ones, with some missing. This sample has about 34,000 clones; around 72% occur once, and the top ten carry more than 6.5%. There are 15 residues in the CDR3. CDR1 MNHEY and CDR2 SVGAGI come from the germline V gene. V was clipped by 5 bases and J by 5 bases; unmatched bases: 8. The gene calls are TRBV6-5 and TRBJ2-2, with 7 bases aligning to TRBD2. The receptor was derived from a human donor who had a prior SARS-CoV-2 infection. The sequencing used CD4+ T cells from PBMCs cultured without peptide, collected after COVID-19 vaccination. The CDR3 here is CASSRREGYTGELFF. As DNA, the CDR3 is TGTGCCAGCAGTAGGAGGGAGGGTTATACCGGGGAGCTGTTTTTT.